Listed below are T cell receptor beta chains from one sample, sequenced in a study of blood T cell repertoires in COVID-19. The protocol was immunoSEQ multiplex PCR, while the TCRdb copy is restricted to in-frame clones and leaves out a portion. There are 200,000 to 250,000 clones in the sample; roughly 84% occur only once, and roughly a tenth lies in the top ten. The sequencing input was peripheral blood. All receptors derive from a woman of 80 years or more with COVID-19, enrolled during active disease. The CDR3 runs from the conserved cysteine through the conserved F or W. D genes are given only for firm matches. Where a row states a size, it is once, few, many or the class of an expanded clone; other rows omit it.

. . TRBJ2-1 TRBV24-1 TGTGCCACCAGTGGTAGGGGCGACTACAATGAGCAGTTCTTC CATSGRGDYNEQFF
. . TRBJ2-3 TRBV5-1 TGCGCCAGCAGCATCGCCGGGGGCACAGATACGCAGTATTTT CASSIAGGTDTQYF
TRBD1 . TRBJ2-2 TRBV5-1 TGCGCCAGCAGCTTCGGACAGGGGGCTATCGGGGAGCTGTTTTTT CASSFGQGAIGELFF
TRBD2 . TRBJ2-5 TRBV3-1/TRBV3-2 TGTGCCAGCAGTCCAGGACTAGCGGAAGAGACCCAGTACTTC CASSPGLAEETQYF
. . TRBJ2-3 TRBV5-4 TGTGCCAGCAGCTTGGTCGGTAGCACAGATACGCAGTATTTT CASSLVGSTDTQYF
. . TRBJ2-1 TRBV18 TGTGCCAGCTCACCCGATCCTGTGAGCAATGAGCAGTTCTTC CASSPDPVSNEQFF
TRBD2 . TRBJ2-1 TRBV11-2 TGTGCCAGCAGCTTAGAAACTAGCGGGGGGAACTACAATGAGCAGTTCTTC CASSLETSGGNYNEQFF
. . TRBJ2-1 TRBV4-1 TGCGCCAGCATTGGGGGGAGCTCCTACAATGAGCAGTTCTTC CASIGGSSYNEQFF
. . TRBJ1-1 TRBV6-5 TGTGCCAGCAGCAGGACAGCCAACACTGAAGCTTTCTTT CASSRTANTEAFF
. . TRBJ2-5 TRBV5-1 TGCGCCAGCAGCCCCACCTTTCAGGGGCGACAAGAGACCCAGTACTTC CASSPTFQGRQETQYF
TRBD2 . TRBJ2-3 TRBV30 TGTGCCTGGAGTGGGTTGGGGGGGGCAGATACGCAGTATTTT CAWSGLGGADTQYF
TRBD2 once TRBJ2-1 TRBV4-2 TGTGCCAGCAGTGCAAGCGCTAGCGGGGCGTACAATGAGCAGTTCTTC CASSASASGAYNEQFF
TRBD1 . TRBJ1-2 TRBV7-9 TGTGCCAGCAGCTTAGAAGGGGGCGGAGGCTACACCTTC CASSLEGGGGYTF
. . TRBJ2-3 TRBV19 TGTGCCAGTGGGCAGGGAGGATGGGGAGATACGCAGTATTTT CASGQGGWGDTQYF
TRBD1 . TRBJ1-1 TRBV7-6 TGTGCCAGCAGCTTGGGGACAGGGTTATCATTTGGCACTGAAGCTTTCTTT CASSLGTGLSFGTEAFF
TRBD2 . TRBJ2-5 TRBV10-1 TGCGCCAGCAGCTTGACTAGCGGGGGGGCAGAGACCCAGTACTTC CASSLTSGGAETQYF
. . TRBJ1-6 TRBV11-2 TGTGCCAGCAGCTCCCTTACAGGAGTCAGTTCACCCCTCCACTTT CASSSLTGVSSPLHF
TRBD1 . TRBJ1-6 TRBV3-1/TRBV3-2 TGTGCCAGCTCCCCGACAGGGGGAAATTCACCCCTCCACTTT CASSPTGGNSPLHF
TRBD1 . TRBJ1-2 TRBV25-1 TGTGCCAGCTCTATGACAGGGCGCGGGGACTATGGCTACACCTTC CASSMTGRGDYGYTF
. . TRBJ2-2 TRBV7-9 TGTGCCAGCAGCTTAAACGGGATGAACACCGGGGAGCTGTTTTTT CASSLNGMNTGELFF
. few TRBJ1-3 TRBV5-1 TGCGCCAGCAGCACAGGAGGGGTCCTTGGAAACACCATATATTTT CASSTGGVLGNTIYF
. . TRBJ2-6 TRBV19 TGTGCCAGTAGTCCACTCGGTTCTGGGGCCAACGTCCTGACTTTC CASSPLGSGANVLTF
. few TRBJ1-5 TRBV4-2 TGTGCCAGCAGCCAGCGGGATAGCAATCAGCCCCAGCATTTT CASSQRDSNQPQHF
. . TRBJ1-1 TRBV7-7 TGTGCTAGCAGCTTACAGGAGAACACTGAAGCTTTCTTT CASSLQENTEAFF
. once TRBJ1-2 TRBV3-1/TRBV3-2 TGTGCCAGCAGCCAGGGCGTGTATGGCTACACCTTC CASSQGVYGYTF
. . TRBJ2-3 TRBV19 TGTGCCAGTAGTGACACAGGGTATGGGGGCACAGATACGCAGTATTTT CASSDTGYGGTDTQYF
TRBD1 . TRBJ1-1 TRBV19 TGTGCCAGTAGTCGACGACAGGGGCCTACGAACACTGAAGCTTTCTTT CASSRRQGPTNTEAFF
TRBD1 . TRBJ2-5 TRBV6-5 TGTGCCAGCAGTTGGGGACAGGGGGCAGGGGAAGAGACCCAGTACTTC CASSWGQGAGEETQYF
. . TRBJ2-5 TRBV7-2 TGTGCCAGCAGCTATGTGCGTGAGACCCAGTACTTC CASSYVRETQYF
. . TRBJ2-2 TRBV7-2 TGTGCCAGCACCCTAGGTATCGGGGTCGGGGAGCTGTTTTTT CASTLGIGVGELFF
. . TRBJ2-7 TRBV11-2 TGTGCCAGCAGCTTACAACCCTCAGGAGGCGAGCAGTACTTC CASSLQPSGGEQYF